Sequencing of this T cell receptor (beta chain) was carried out in a study of beta chain features in type 1 diabetes. The table lists this clone with a few counts. Expressed TCRB transcripts were sequenced after all isolated RNA was converted to cDNA. Assay: immunoSEQ multiplex PCR; the TCRdb copy retains only in-frame clones and omits some. The sample consists of 900,000 or so clones, roughly a sixth of them appearing once. The CDR3 is 14 residues long. V lost 4 bases to trimming and J lost 5 bases, with 14 bases between them. CDR1 LGHNA and CDR2 YNFKEQ come from the germline V gene. The sample comprised naive CD4+ T cells from blood. The TCR originated in a woman younger than 35 in good health. The rearrangement uses TRBV4-2 and TRBJ2-5; the D is unclear. The CDR3 DNA is TGTGCCAGCAGCCCAAAAGCATCAAAGGAGACCCAGTACTTC. Its protein product is CASSPKASKETQYF.